The source of this T cell receptor beta chain is a study of human versus mouse CDR3 diversity and MHC coevolution (dated by TCRdb to the late 2010s). Regarding the research as a whole: The immunoSEQ assay was reported to detect one in 200,000 T cells and to minimize amplification bias from multiplex PCR. Across mouse and human samples, the number of valid reads per sample ranged from about 5.5 x 10^6 to 1.8 x 10^7. The human cohort was made up of three healthy volunteer blood donors, who at collection were aged 30 to 40, 40 to 50 and 60 to 69, one donor in each range. Human naive CD4 T cell repertoires were used as a reference for TCR selection on multiple MHC II alleles and were compared with human-TCR-locus transgenic mice carrying single MHC II. The full study reports these points: iCHAO1 estimates gave humans the largest TCR beta repertoire, 1.5 million to 2 million clonotypes, attributed likely to selection by multiple MHC II molecules. On average, humans had more CDR3 deletions and insertions than mice, indicating greater exonuclease and TdT activity. Among all compared groups, most of the three human donors had the lowest clonal inequality scores. Repertoire diversity was not regarded as directly comparable between humans and mice because human T cells were selected on roughly 6 MHC II alleles.

The QIAGEN blood and tissue kit was used to extract genomic DNA from sorted cells, and the DNA was quantified on a NanoDrop 1000. Deep sequencing and quantification of TCR alpha and beta chains were performed on the immunoSEQ platform by multiplex PCR of genomic DNA. Per the authors' processing: IMGT gene and region definitions were used for annotation of the TCR sequences. Out-of-frame rearrangements were used as a proxy for the preselection repertoire and compared with in-frame clonotypes. The iCHAO1 estimator supplied with the immunoSEQ platform was used to estimate repertoire size. A Gini index based on the Lorenz curve was applied to in-frame amino acid clonotypes to measure clonal inequality. Shared clonotypes were counted with the intersect function of the R package tcR, and similarity was scored with the Jaccard index. The R prcomp function was used without normalization to run principal component analysis of V, J and V-J usage frequencies. In TCRdb, the immuneACCESS table is reduced to in-frame sequences with V and J assigned. These tables do not hold every clone; where another copy was compared, an unresolved V gene accounts for under half, and the others remain unexplained. V, J and clone size are taken as reported in that table, and D and trimming were inferred from the DNA itself. In all, the sample holds 75,000 to 90,000 clones, and 90% to 95% of those were seen once. Of the sample, 1.1% to 1.5% is held by the ten largest clones.

A word on this clone: Its antigen is currently not known. No clone much larger than this one lies a single base away; base qualities are absent.

Fluorescence-activated cell sorting was used to pull naive CD4 T cells, meaning cells that were CD45RO-negative and CD62L-positive, out of the PBMCs. Approximately 50 ml of fresh peripheral blood was collected from each donor, and PBMCs were isolated by Ficoll density centrifugation. All samples were sorted on a FACSAria III instrument and reached purity above 90%. CDR1 is given as ENHRY and CDR2 as SYGVKD, both from the germline V gene. V loses 7 bases at its end and J loses 3 bases; junction bases beyond the gene matches: 6. Reading from cysteine to phenylalanine, the CDR3 counts 15 amino acids. Here the CDR3 DNA is all that survives: 45 bases in frame from base 1.

The sample was naive CD4+ T cells from blood. Per the publication, the cell subset or site label means: CD45RO-negative CD62L-positive naive CD4 T cells. The TCR comes from a person between 25 and 70 years old in good health. The chain is made from TRBV10-3 and TRBJ2-5; 12 junctional bases match TRBD1. In nucleotides, the sequence is TGTGCCATCAAGGGGGACAGGGGGCCCGAAGAGACCCAGTACTTC. Its translation is CAIKGDRGPEETQYF.